This TCR beta chain comes out of a study of T cells in Graves' hyperthyroidism and ophthalmopathy. This clonotype was counted at least ten times. CDR3 size: 18 residues. Trimming removed 6 bases from V and 2 bases from J; junction bases left unmatched: 16. The CDR3 regions of TCR beta were amplified from RNA transcripts. A first-round RT-PCR of the TCR CDR3 used the HTBI primer set. TCRdb reanalysed the multiplex PCR reads using MiXCR and keeps one entry per CDR3 protein. The sample shows 350,000 to 450,000 distinct CDR3 sequences, around 15% of them seen only once. The clonotype originates from a man aged 50 to 60 with Graves' ophthalmopathy. The chain is built from TRBV12-3 or TRBV12-4 and TRBJ2-4; the match to TRBD2 covers 7 bases. Sequencing was carried out using blood. The CDR3 spells CASRAGESGAFSKNIQYF. The DNA of the CDR3 is TGTGCCAGCAGGGCGGGAGAGTCGGGTGCTTTTTCCAAAAACATTCAGTACTTC.